This TCR beta chain was captured by sequencing in a study of immune evolution from preneoplasia to lung adenocarcinoma (dated by TCRdb to 2020 to 2022). As for the study more broadly: HLA loss of heterozygosity was seen in roughly 7%, 15% and 33% of AIS, MIA and ADC lesions, and in no AAH lesions. The study used immune gene expression, TCR sequencing and multiplex immunofluorescence to profile the immune contexture of lung adenocarcinoma precursors and invasive adenocarcinoma. The immune data were integrated with whole exome sequencing and methylation data obtained from the same cohort of nodules. Sample size was determined by specimen availability and not by a prior power calculation. It was reported in the study that under 110 samples were used for TCR sequencing. Resected precursor lesions (AAH, AIS, MIA) and invasive adenocarcinomas were each compared against paired morphologically normal lung tissue. POLYSOLVER was used to infer Class I HLA alleles from exome data, while LOHHLA was used to detect allele-specific HLA loss. In total, the cohort included 40 to 60 patients with pulmonary nodules, all of whom underwent surgical resection. TCR sequencing data were obtained from 51 patients.

Using the immunoSEQ hsTCRbeta Kit, TCR beta CDR3 regions were sequenced from DNA. The paper's data handling went like this. TCR sequencing data were analysed with the ImmunoSEQ Analyzer. T cell clonality was calculated on productive rearrangements as 1 minus Pielou's evenness. T cell diversity was measured with the inverse Simpson index on productive templates. T cell density was expressed as TCR beta template counts normalized to usable DNA, with usable DNA estimated by amplifying and sequencing housekeeping genes. Two-sided Kruskal-Wallis tests were used to compare TCR metrics between histologic stages. The clones in this table, taken by TCRdb from immuneACCESS, are in-frame only. Not every clone is retained; where verified, under half of the shortfall comes from an unresolved V gene, and the cause of the rest is unknown. The V and J calls and the clone size are those of that table, but D and trimming were determined from the DNA. Recorded for this sample are 9,000 to 13,000 clones; around 78% of them occurred a single time. The ten largest clonotypes hold around 4.8% of the sample.

Study-wide conclusions, independent of this receptor: Normal lung had the highest top T cell clone frequencies, which appeared to decline progressively from AAH through AIS, MIA and invasive adenocarcinoma. The findings rested on association rather than direct causation, and larger cohorts with long-term follow-up and longitudinal biopsies were considered necessary. Normal lung showed the highest clonality, whereas later-stage lesions appeared to have higher T cell density and diversity but lower clonality. The highest T cell clonality was observed in KRAS-mutant nodules compared with EGFR-mutant or double wild-type lesions. Because all patients came from Japan and China, whether the findings apply to Western populations was uncertain.

Between 2014 and 2017, the patients underwent resection in either Japan or China. Two lung cancer pathologists independently reviewed H&E slides to confirm the histologic diagnosis of every case. Premalignant or tumor cells were enriched for nucleic acid extraction by macro-dissection performed after pathologic assessment. The AllPrep DNA/RNA FFPE Kit was used to isolate DNA from FFPE tissue. A note on this clone: Its target antigen remains unknown. No base qualities exist here, and no much larger clone lies one base off it.

V is shortened by 4 bases, J by 6 bases, and the region joining them spans 7 bases. The CDR3, from cysteine to phenylalanine, totals 11 residues. Of the read, only the CDR3 DNA is kept; its 33 bases are in frame from base 1. CDR1 and CDR2, looked up from the germline V gene, are SGHDN and FVKESK. The sequence derives from a person aged 70 to 85 with lung adenocarcinoma. Sequencing was done on a sample of FFPE minimally invasive lung adenocarcinoma tissue. This sample's cell subset or site label indicates: micro-invasive lung adenocarcinoma (MIA). The chain is made from TRBV14 and TRBJ2-7, with the D gene uncertain. The CDR3 region has the sequence CASSRAVEQYF. The sequenced DNA: TGTGCCAGCAGCCGCGCCGTCGAGCAGTACTTC.